This note documents a single TCR beta chain sequence. The antigen remains unidentified. The PCR employed 60 Vbeta primers together with 13 Jbeta primers. Generated by immunoSEQ multiplex PCR, the TCRdb table keeps only in-frame clones and is missing some. The profile shows about 180,000 clones, roughly three quarters of them singletons. This specimen comes from a study of cytomegalovirus exposure and HLA in healthy donors. Study-wide background: An early data release held 79 million or so unique TCRs from HLA-typed donors.

Study results and caveats: Looking again later, the authors saw that most CMV-associated TCR beta chains seemed HLA-restricted. V- and J-gene trimming of TCR beta was linked (in a later analysis) to a missense DCLRE1C variant. It was confirmed in vitro that a few of the CMV-associated chains were specific for CMV antigens.

The CDR3 totals 16 residues. CDR1 SQVTM and CDR2 ANQGSEA come from the germline V gene. J lost 1 base, V lost 3 bases, and 9 bases had no gene match. Sequenced sample: PBMCs. V and J are TRBV29-1 and TRBJ2-1; 7 bases map to TRBD2. The clonotype originates from a woman aged 30 to 39 in good health and CMV-seropositive. CDR3: CSVDGVAGESYNEQFF. The CDR3 region has the DNA TGCAGCGTTGATGGTGTGGCGGGGGAATCCTACAATGAGCAGTTCTTC.